This T cell receptor beta chain was found in a study of blood T cells in healthy people across ages. A second PCR, run for roughly 7 to 11 cycles, used a sample-barcoded 5' primer plus a J-beta primer mix. TCRdb independently ran MiXCR on the 5' RACE reads; one entry per CDR3 protein. The table records 2 million or so distinct CDR3 sequences, around 50% of them present only once. The CDR3 totals 14 residues. V gave up 2 bases and J gave up 11 bases, with 21 bases separating them. The germline V gene encodes CDR1 DFQATT and CDR2 SNEGSKA (reference sequence). The sample comprised blood. The sequence was obtained from a middle-aged woman in good health. The chain recombines TRBV20-1 with TRBJ1-1; no definite D call. This chain's CDR3 is CSARPMAEVLRAFF. The DNA for the CDR3 is TGCAGTGCTAGACCCATGGCGGAGGTTTTGAGGGCTTTCTTT.